Listed below are T cell receptor beta chains from one sample, sequenced in a study of T cell responses to AZD1222 COVID-19 vaccine. TCRdb's copy holds only in-frame clones and misses some; the assay was immunoSEQ multiplex PCR. The sample has roughly 60,000 clones, around three quarters seen once. The specimen comprised peripheral blood, sampled 28 days after the second AZD1222 dose. The receptors derive from an adult who received the AZD1222 COVID-19 vaccine. The CDR3 runs from the conserved cysteine through the conserved F or W. Each record gives: D gene, V gene, clone size, J gene, CDR3 protein, CDR3 DNA. The D gene is left open where the match is weak. Clone size is shown for a subset of rows, as once, few, many or a class of expanded clone.

.	TRBV6-2/TRBV6-3	once	TRBJ2-1	CASSPPGTDTYNEQFF	TGTGCCAGCAGTCCCCCCGGGACGGACACCTACAATGAGCAGTTCTTC
TRBD1	TRBV11-2	.	TRBJ1-4	CASSIGQGYSEKLFF	TGTGCCAGCAGCATCGGACAGGGGTATAGTGAAAAACTGTTTTTT
TRBD1	TRBV5-6	.	TRBJ2-3	CASSTPGQGTDTQYF	TGTGCCAGCAGTACACCGGGACAGGGCACAGATACGCAGTATTTT
TRBD2	TRBV2	.	TRBJ2-1	CASRLGSGGGNEQFF	TGTGCCAGCCGCCTAGGGAGCGGGGGTGGAAATGAGCAGTTCTTC
TRBD2	TRBV19	.	TRBJ2-3	CASSRAGGRDTQYF	TGTGCCAGTAGTCGAGCGGGGGGGAGGGATACGCAGTATTTT
TRBD1	TRBV7-9	.	TRBJ1-2	CASSLVKGARTDYGYTF	TGTGCCAGCAGCTTAGTGAAGGGGGCGCGAACGGACTATGGCTACACCTTC
.	TRBV3-1/TRBV3-2	.	TRBJ1-2	CASSQGHTNYYGYTF	TGTGCCAGCAGCCAAGGTCATACTAACTACTATGGCTACACCTTC
TRBD1	TRBV30	once	TRBJ1-6	CAWSVAGQHSPLHF	TGTGCCTGGAGTGTAGCGGGACAGCATTCACCCCTCCACTTT
.	TRBV9	few	TRBJ1-5	CASSVAMGGQPQHF	TGTGCCAGCAGCGTAGCTATGGGGGGTCAGCCCCAGCATTTT
TRBD2	TRBV7-3	.	TRBJ2-3	CASSGGAETDTQYF	TGTGCCAGTAGCGGGGGGGCGGAGACAGATACGCAGTATTTT
TRBD1	TRBV4-1	.	TRBJ2-5	CASSPGDLQGQETQYF	TGCGCCAGCAGCCCCGGAGACCTACAGGGGCAAGAGACCCAGTACTTC
TRBD1	TRBV7-3	.	TRBJ2-2	CASSSQGAGELFF	TGTGCCAGCAGCTCGCAGGGGGCCGGGGAGCTGTTTTTT
.	TRBV7-9	.	TRBJ1-4	CASSPGGQPGRANEKLFF	TGTGCCAGCAGCCCGGGGGGGCAGCCGGGAAGGGCTAATGAAAAACTGTTTTTT
.	TRBV29-1	.	TRBJ1-5	CSVVDGDQPQHF	TGCAGCGTAGTTGACGGGGATCAGCCCCAGCATTTT
.	TRBV7-6	.	TRBJ2-3	CASSLARPNTDTQYF	TGTGCCAGCAGCTTAGCGCGTCCGAACACAGATACGCAGTATTTT
.	TRBV28	.	TRBJ2-1	CASSLWAPGEQFF	TGTGCCAGCAGTTTGTGGGCCCCGGGTGAGCAGTTCTTC
TRBD1	TRBV6-5	.	TRBJ1-1	CASRTQGVNTEAFF	TGTGCCAGCAGAACACAGGGGGTGAACACTGAAGCTTTCTTT
.	TRBV28	.	TRBJ1-3	CASSRGADSGNTIYF	TGTGCCAGCAGTAGGGGCGCGGACTCTGGAAACACCATATATTTT
TRBD2	TRBV4-3	.	TRBJ2-1	CASSQGIAGGQEQFF	TGCGCCAGCAGCCAAGGGATAGCGGGGGGGCAGGAGCAGTTCTTC
.	TRBV28	.	TRBJ1-1	CASREGRVAGAFF	TGTGCCAGCAGGGAAGGACGGGTTGCTGGTGCTTTCTTT
TRBD1	TRBV27	.	TRBJ1-2	CASSSRQGAQGYTF	TGTGCCAGCAGTTCCCGACAGGGGGCGCAAGGCTACACCTTC
TRBD1	TRBV28	.	TRBJ1-5	CASSLWGEGADQPQHF	TGTGCCAGCAGTTTATGGGGCGAGGGGGCAGATCAGCCCCAGCATTTT
TRBD1	TRBV5-1	.	TRBJ1-1	CASSLGTGGSSFF	TGCGCCAGCAGCTTAGGGACAGGGGGTTCGTCTTTCTTT
.	TRBV2	.	TRBJ2-3	CASSEAGLGATDTQYF	TGTGCCAGCAGTGAAGCAGGTCTGGGGGCCACAGATACGCAGTATTTT
.	TRBV7-9	few	TRBJ2-1	CASSQTEDEQFF	TGTGCCAGCAGCCAGACTGAGGATGAGCAGTTCTTC
.	TRBV24-1	.	TRBJ1-2	CATSDYSYGYTF	TGTGCCACCAGTGATTACAGCTATGGCTACACCTTC
.	TRBV6-5	.	TRBJ2-2	CASSSPGLYAGELFF	TGTGCCAGCAGTTCCCCGGGACTTTACGCTGGGGAGCTGTTTTTT
TRBD2	TRBV3-1/TRBV3-2	.	TRBJ2-5	CASSQGTSGGQETQYF	TGTGCCAGCAGCCAAGGGACTAGCGGGGGGCAAGAGACCCAGTACTTC
.	TRBV10-3	.	TRBJ1-2	CAISEGGGLDPYGYTF	TGTGCCATCAGTGAGGGCGGGGGACTAGACCCCTATGGCTACACCTTC
.	TRBV5-4	.	TRBJ2-7	CASSLSVAAYEQYF	TGTGCCAGCAGCTTGAGTGTTGCCGCCTACGAGCAGTACTTC
.	TRBV13	.	TRBJ1-3	CASSRPGSSGNTIYF	TGTGCCAGCAGCCGCCCAGGGTCTTCCGGAAACACCATATATTTT
.	TRBV3-1/TRBV3-2	.	TRBJ2-7	CASSQRGSYEQYF	TGTGCCAGCAGCCAGAGGGGTTCCTACGAGCAGTACTTC
TRBD2	TRBV27	.	TRBJ2-1	CASRPSFLREAHYNEQFF	TGTGCCAGCAGGCCTAGCTTTTTGCGGGAGGCCCATTACAATGAGCAGTTCTTC
.	TRBV19	.	TRBJ2-2	CASRLAASRANTGELFF	TGTGCCAGTCGGCTAGCCGCCTCAAGAGCGAACACCGGGGAGCTGTTTTTT
.	TRBV25-1	.	TRBJ1-3	CASRRGNTIYF	TGTGCCAGCAGACGCGGAAACACCATATATTTT
.	TRBV27	.	TRBJ1-4	CASSKGARGEKLFF	TGTGCCAGCAGTAAGGGAGCCCGGGGTGAAAAACTGTTTTTT